One and the same sample provided the 26 T cell receptor beta chains below, sequenced in a study of blood T cell repertoires in COVID-19. Repertoires were generated with immunoSEQ multiplex PCR, while TCRdb's copy carries only in-frame clones and drops some. Seen here are some 320,000 clones, about nine tenths observed once, and the top ten hold approximately 5.5%. Sample: PBMCs or T cells enriched from blood (not recorded which). These receptors were collected from a man between 60 and 70 years old who had recovered from COVID-19.

V and J are TRBV10-3 and TRBJ2-7; D uncertain. The V gene's germline CDR1 is ENHRY and CDR2 SYGVKD. This CDR3 spans 14 amino acids. With 5 bases removed from V and 3 bases from J, the gap between germline ends came to 14 bases. The DNA for the CDR3 is TGTGCCATCAGTCCCCTCGGTAAGCGCTACGAGCAGTACTTC. It specifies CAISPLGKRYEQYF.

This chain uses TRBV5-8 with TRBJ2-2, with D unclear. Germline V gene lookup returns CDR1 SGHTS and CDR2 YDEGEE. V was clipped by 5 bases and J by 0 bases, with 14 bases between them. The CDR3 runs to 16 residues. CDR3 in amino acids: CASSLFVLANTGELFF. The CDR3 region has the DNA TGTGCCAGCAGTCTTTTCGTCTTAGCGAACACCGGGGAGCTGTTTTTT.

This clone was seen a handful of times. The CDR3 here is CASSFSSGRSYEQYF. CDR3 in DNA: TGTGCCAGCAGCTTTAGTAGCGGGAGATCCTACGAGCAGTACTTC. This sequence joins TRBV5-8 and TRBJ2-7; the match to TRBD2 covers 9 bases. V lost 2 bases and J lost 1; bases outside the gene matches: 4. This CDR3 contains 15 residues. The V gene's germline CDR1 is SGHTS and CDR2 YDEGEE.

The CDR3 nucleotides read TGTGCCAGCAGTTTGGGTCAGGTTGTTGGAGGCTACACCTTC. Protein sequence: CASSLGQVVGGYTF. The chain uses TRBV28 and TRBJ1-2, with D uncertain. V lost 3 bases, J lost 8 bases, and 16 bases lay in between. CDR1 MDHEN and CDR2 SYDVKM come from the germline V gene. This CDR3 spans 14 amino acids.

J is TRBJ1-5 and V is TRBV19; D is ambiguous. V gave up 4 bases and J gave up 2 bases, with 12 bases separating them. Germline CDR1 reads LNHDA; CDR2 reads SQIVND (reference sequence). The CDR3 is 15 residues long. CDR3 nucleotide sequence: TGTGCCAGTAGTAATCTATTCGGGGGCAATCAGCCCCAGCATTTT. Translated, it gives CASSNLFGGNQPQHF.

This sequence joins TRBV7-2 and TRBJ2-7; 7 bases align to TRBD2. The germline gives CDR1 SGHTA, CDR2 FQGNSA. The CDR3 loop spans 15 amino acids. The junction had 11 bases not matched to a gene; V was cut back by 3 bases and J by 6 bases. CDR3 bases: TGTGCCAGCAGCTTTTTCGGCGGGAGTGGCCGCGAGCAGTACTTC. Protein: CASSFFGGSGREQYF. Together with reference TRBV7-2 and TRBJ2-7, the CDR3 gives the full variable domain: GAGVSQSPSNKVTEKGKDVELRCDPISGHTALYWYRQSLGQGLEFLIYFQGNSAPDKSGLPSDRFSAERTGGSVSTLTIQRTQQEDSAVYLCASSFFGGSGREQYFGPGTRLTVT.

CDR3 sequence reads: CASSPTRDRATAFF. Written as DNA, the CDR3 is TGTGCCAGCAGCCCGACCCGGGACAGGGCGACAGCTTTCTTT. J is TRBJ1-1 and V is TRBV28; 9 positions agree with TRBD1. Unmatched junction bases numbered 12, after V lost 6 bases and J lost 10 bases. The germline CDR1 and CDR2 sequences are MDHEN and SYDVKM. The CDR3 is 14 amino acids.

This chain uses TRBV28 with TRBJ2-7; TRBD2 aligns across 7 bases. This CDR3 is 14 amino acids long. Germline CDR1 is MDHEN and CDR2 is SYDVKM. V lost 2 bases, J lost 5 bases, and 6 bases stayed unmatched. In nucleotides, the CDR3 is TGTGCCAGCAGTTTACCTAGCGGTGCGCACGAGCAGTACTTC. It is translated as CASSLPSGAHEQYF.

The gene calls are TRBV18 and TRBJ2-7; D is unresolved. CDR1 KGHSH and CDR2 LQKENI come from the germline V gene. This CDR3 contains 13 residues. V dropped 2 bases and J dropped 10 bases, with 15 bases sitting between them. This chain's CDR3 is CASSPNELMIQYF. The CDR3 bases are TGTGCCAGCTCACCAAACGAACTAATGATTCAGTACTTC.

The rearrangement uses TRBV6-6 and TRBJ2-1, with D perhaps matching TRBD2 (6 bases). This CDR3 has 15 residues. V lost 6 bases, J lost 3 bases, and 15 bases lay in between. Per germline, CDR1 MNHNY and CDR2 SVGAGI (reference sequence). Written as DNA, the CDR3 is TGTGCCAGCAGGAGGGCCGGGGGAGACTACAATGAGCAGTTCTTC. This gives the protein CASRRAGGDYNEQFF.

This clone appeared a single time. V usage is TRBV29-1 and J usage is TRBJ1-1; 7 bases map to TRBD1. This CDR3 region has 12 residues. Germline V gives CDR1 SQVTM, CDR2 ANQGSEA. The ends lost 8 bases at V and 1 base at J; junction bases unmatched: 4. The CDR3 bases are TGCAGCCTAAGACAGGGGAACACTGAAGCTTTCTTT. Translating it yields CSLRQGNTEAFF.

The rearrangement links TRBV6-2 or TRBV6-3 to TRBJ1-2; maybe TRBD1 (5 bases). Germline V lookup: CDR1 MNHEY, CDR2 SVGEGT. V dropped 4 bases and J dropped 2 bases, with 8 bases sitting between them. The CDR3 runs 13 residues. The CDR3 bases are TGTGCCAGCAGTTGGAACAGGAACTATGGCTACACCTTC. This encodes CASSWNRNYGYTF.

The rearrangement links TRBV12-5 to TRBJ2-5; 8 nucleotides match TRBD1. The CDR3 is 15 residues long. Per the germline V gene, CDR1 is LGHNT and CDR2 is FRNRAP. Trimming removed 0 bases from V and 4 bases from J; junction bases left unmatched: 4. The CDR3 DNA follows: TGTGCTAGTGGTTTGGTGATCAGGGGGCGAGAGACCCAGTACTTC. Translating gives CASGLVIRGRETQYF. Complete variable domain (other parts from reference TRBV12-5 and TRBJ2-5): DARVTQTPRHKVTEMGQEVTMRCQPILGHNTVFWYRQTMMQGLELLAYFRNRAPLDDSGMPKDRFSAEMPDATLATLKIQPSEPRDSAVYFCASGLVIRGRETQYFGPGTRLLVL.

V gene TRBV29-1 combines with J gene TRBJ2-5; D not certain. Trimming pared 2 bases from V and 2 bases from J, leaving 3 bases between. CDR1 and CDR2 (germline): SQVTM, ANQGSEA. This CDR3 region has 11 residues. In DNA, the CDR3 is TGCAGCGTTGAACCTCAAGAGACCCAGTACTTC. Translation gives CSVEPQETQYF.

The table lists this clone with a count of one. The V gene is TRBV2, the J gene TRBJ1-2; no definite D call. Germline loops: CDR1 SNHLY, CDR2 FYNNEI. Trimming cost V 6 bases and J 4 bases, with 9 bases left between them. This CDR3 is built from 12 residues. In DNA, the CDR3 is TGTGCCAGCAGGACGGACTCCTATGGCTACACCTTC. Amino acids: CASRTDSYGYTF.

The chain combines TRBV7-3 with TRBJ2-1; 9 bases fit TRBD1. Trimming cost V 6 bases and J 2 bases; bases outside gene matches: 5. The germline V gene encodes CDR1 SGHTA and CDR2 FQGTGA. The CDR3 loop spans 15 amino acids. CDR3 region: CASSPDRGTYNEQFF. DNA for the CDR3: TGTGCCAGCAGTCCGGACAGGGGTACCTACAATGAGCAGTTCTTC.

The V gene is TRBV5-1, the J gene TRBJ1-2; perhaps TRBD1 as D (6 bases). CDR3 length: 14 residues. Looked up from germline, CDR1 is SGHRS and CDR2 is YFSETQ. The ends were cut back, 4 bases at V and 6 bases at J, with 16 bases in the middle. This chain's CDR3 is CASSPVGGLDGYTF. The CDR3 nucleotides read TGCGCCAGCAGCCCGGTAGGGGGTTTGGATGGCTACACCTTC.

CDR3 bases: TGTGCCAGCAGCTCTCTAGCGGGAGGGGCCTACAATGAGCAGTTCTTC. Its translation: CASSSLAGGAYNEQFF. V and J are TRBV5-4 and TRBJ2-1, with 12 bases lining up with TRBD2. Germline V gene data show CDR1 as SGHNT and CDR2 as YYREEE (reference sequence). This CDR3 region has 16 residues. The V gene end was trimmed by 3 bases and the J gene end by 2 bases; junction bases not matched to a gene: 3.

This chain joins TRBV18 and TRBJ1-5; 8 bases are a match to TRBD1. The CDR3 sequence is 15 residues long. Trimming at V came to 4 bases and at J to 2 bases, leaving 4 bases not matched to a gene. Germline values: CDR1 KGHSH, CDR2 LQKENI. The CDR3 region is CASSHSDRGNQPQHF. The CDR3 DNA reads TGTGCCAGCTCACATTCGGACAGGGGCAATCAGCCCCAGCATTTT.

This chain links TRBV24-1 with TRBJ1-5; D unresolved. From germline, CDR1 is KGHDR and CDR2 SFDVKD. V was cut by 3 bases and J by 3 bases, with 14 bases left in between. CDR3 length equals 16 residues. CDR3 DNA sequence: TGTGCCACCAGTGATCCGGGGTCACTACCCAATCAGCCCCAGCATTTT. Translated: CATSDPGSLPNQPQHF.

This clone was observed once. The chain combines TRBV11-2 with TRBJ2-1; the match to TRBD2 covers 11 bases. The CDR3 covers 15 residues. V shed 5 bases, J shed 14 bases, and the junction held 14 bases outside the gene matches. Germline CDR1 SGHAT, CDR2 FQNNGV. The CDR3 is CASSPGTSGVLSEFF. CDR3 bases: TGTGCCAGCAGCCCCGGGACTAGCGGCGTACTGAGCGAGTTCTTC.

The V call is TRBV29-1, the J call TRBJ1-1; no clear D. Germline V gene sequence: CDR1 SQVTM, CDR2 ANQGSEA. This CDR3 contains 11 residues. Trimming took off 4 bases at V and 7 bases at J, with 10 bases between the two ends. CDR3 coding DNA: TGCAGCGTTGTAGGCGGGAATGAAGCTTTCTTT. Translating it yields CSVVGGNEAFF.

V and J are TRBV7-9 and TRBJ1-6; possible D gene TRBD1, 5 bases. Germline values: CDR1 SEHNR, CDR2 FQNEAQ (reference sequence). V shed 5 bases and J shed 9 bases, with 14 bases lying between them. The CDR3 extends over 14 amino acids. This chain's CDR3 is CASSRGGEGSPLHF. The CDR3 nucleotides read TGTGCCAGCAGCCGGGGAGGGGAAGGTTCACCCCTCCACTTT.

In this sample, this clone turned up once. V is TRBV7-9 and J is TRBJ2-6; 7 bases are shared with TRBD1. The V segment lost 2 bases and the J segment 4 bases; nucleotides outside the gene matches: 2. The length of the CDR3 is 15 residues. Germline V CDR1 and CDR2: SEHNR, FQNEAQ (reference sequence). CDR3 residues: CASSLRQGGANVLTF. The CDR3 DNA is TGTGCCAGCAGCTTAAGACAGGGAGGGGCCAACGTCCTGACTTTC. Combining the CDR3 with reference TRBV7-9 and TRBJ2-6 gives the whole variable domain DTGVSQNPRHKITKRGQNVTFRCDPISEHNRLYWYRQTLGQGPEFLTYFQNEAQLEKSRLLSDRFSAERPKGSFSTLEIQRTEQGDSAMYLCASSLRQGGANVLTFGAGSRLTVL.

V is TRBV6-1 and J is TRBJ2-2; D might be TRBD1 (6 bases). CDR3 length: 18 amino acids. Trimming stripped 0 bases from V and 2 bases from J, with 16 bases between. Germline CDR1 reads MNHNS; CDR2 reads SASEGT. The DNA of the CDR3 is TGTGCCAGCAGTGAAGCGCTTCGAGGGGGATCCAACACCGGGGAGCTGTTTTTT. Its translation: CASSEALRGGSNTGELFF.

The chain employs TRBV13 and TRBJ2-2; no clear D gene. The CDR3 is made up of 14 amino acids. Trimming pared 0 bases from V and 4 bases from J, leaving 6 bases between. CDR1 PRHDT and CDR2 FYEKMQ come from the germline V gene (reference sequence). The CDR3 is CASSLGRSTGELFF. In nucleotides, the CDR3 is TGTGCCAGCAGCTTAGGCAGGTCCACCGGGGAGCTGTTTTTT.